The TCR beta chain described here comes from a study of response to subunit inactivated influenza vaccine. Study outcomes and limitations: That few new T cells are recruited by each seasonal influenza vaccination was the authors' suggestion.

Trimming pared 0 bases from V and 2 bases from J, leaving 11 bases between. The length of the CDR3 is 14 residues. CDR1 DFQATT and CDR2 SNEGSKA come from the germline V gene (reference sequence). TCRdb independently ran MiXCR on the RT-PCR reads; one entry per CDR3 protein. The table records 750,000 to 850,000 distinct CDR3 sequences, 15% to 20% of them present only once. This clonotype has just a few counts. Its target is unknown. The chain links TRBV20-1 to TRBJ2-7; D gene ambiguous. Sequences were derived from PBMCs from blood, sampled about 5 days after vaccination. This receptor was taken from a man aged 45-60 years who received an inactivated influenza vaccine. The CDR3 spells CSAREAGRTYEQYF. CDR3 DNA sequence: TGCAGTGCTAGAGAAGCCGGACGGACCTACGAGCAGTACTTC.